The 27 T cell receptor beta chains given below trace back to one sample, sequenced in a study of read filtering for tumor transcriptome and immune sequencing (dated by TCRdb to 2020 to 2022). The instrument given in TCRdb is Illumina HiSeq 4000. TCR libraries were constructed from approximately 0.4 ug RNA using the Immunoverse kit, and molecular barcoded adaptors covering alpha/delta and beta/gamma chains were employed. TCRdb reran the public reads through fastp at Q25 and MiXCR, keeping productive beta chains. Rows are unified per CDR3 protein, each entry keeping the most common DNA and genes. This sample lists tens of thousands of distinct CDR3 sequences; about 19% were detected once. Clones ranked in the top ten supply roughly an eighth of the sample. The sequenced material came from a population of CD138-negative cells sorted from bone marrow. This sample's cell subset or site label indicates: bone marrow mononuclear cells depleted of CD138+ plasma/myeloma cells by negative magnetic selection. The receptors shown here come from a donor at least 40 years old with multiple myeloma.

The chain links TRBV29-1 to TRBJ1-1; tentative D call: TRBD1 (5 bases). Trimming stripped 3 bases from V and 0 bases from J, with 17 bases between. The CDR3 covers 16 residues. The V gene's germline CDR1 is SQVTM and CDR2 ANQGSEA. The CDR3 loop reads CSVDSGHGDMNTEAFF. For the CDR3, the DNA is TGCAGCGTTGACTCGGGGCACGGAGACATGAACACTGAAGCTTTCTTT.

The chain is built from TRBV7-8 and TRBJ2-5; TRBD1 aligns across 7 bases. With V trimmed by 2 bases and J by 7 bases, 7 bases remained unmatched. Germline V gives CDR1 SGHVS, CDR2 FQNEAQ. The CDR3 is 14 residues long. The CDR3 spells CASSLRTGAGTQYF. In DNA form, the CDR3 reads TGTGCCAGCAGCTTAAGGACAGGCGCCGGGACCCAGTACTTC.

As for this clonotype: Since a much larger clone is just one base distant, this may be a read error. The chain joins TRBV20-1 to TRBJ2-3; either TRBD1 or TRBD2 may supply D (6 bases each). CDR3 size: 15 residues. Per the germline V gene, CDR1 is DFQATT and CDR2 is SNEGSKA (reference sequence). CDR3 residues: CSASTGANPTDTRYF. The CDR3 coding sequence is TGCAGTGCTAGTACGGGGGCCAATCCCACAGATACGCGGTATTTT.

CDR3 DNA: TGCGCCAGCAGCTTGGGACAGGCCAATCAGCCCCAGCATTTT. It is translated as CASSLGQANQPQHF. V is TRBV5-1 and J is TRBJ1-5; maybe TRBD1 (6 bases). Germline-derived CDR1 and CDR2 are SGHRS and YFSETQ. V was shortened by 0 bases and J by 3 bases, with 7 bases between the two germline ends. The CDR3 is made up of 14 amino acids.

In its sample, this clonotype was seen a few times. The chain is built from TRBV28 and TRBJ1-5, with TRBD1 as a possible D gene (5 bases). The CDR3 is 14 residues long. Germline V CDR1 and CDR2: MDHEN, SYDVKM. V was trimmed by 8 bases and J by 3 bases, leaving 14 bases between them. The CDR3 bases are TGTGCCAGCCGCGGACAATTCGTCAATCAGCCCCAGCATTTT. Protein: CASRGQFVNQPQHF.

This clonotype was detected ten times or more. The J gene is TRBJ1-1, the V gene TRBV10-3, with unresolved D. CDR1 and CDR2 (germline): ENHRY, SYGVKD. The V end was cut by 4 bases, the J end by 1 base, with 7 bases between. The CDR3 is 13 residues long. The CDR3: CAISAPGNTEAFF. The CDR3 nucleotides read TGTGCCATCAGTGCGCCGGGGAACACTGAAGCTTTCTTT.

This clonotype was picked up many times. The chain combines TRBV12-3 or TRBV12-4 with TRBJ2-1, with 7 bases lining up with TRBD1. The CDR3 totals 13 residues. V lost 6 bases and J lost 6; bases outside the gene matches: 5. The CDR3 DNA reads TGTGCCAGCAGCCAGGACAGGTTCAATGAGCAGTTCTTC. It codes for CASSQDRFNEQFF.

The chain couples TRBV10-3 to TRBJ2-1; 8 nucleotides match TRBD2. CDR3 length: 14 residues. The V and J ends lost 7 bases and 13 bases, in that order; junction bases with no gene match: 15. CDR1 ENHRY and CDR2 SYGVKD come from the germline V gene. The CDR3 DNA follows: TGTGCCATCACCGCTACGGGAGGGAGGGGTGAACAGTTCTTC. This translates into CAITATGGRGEQFF.

Details on this clonotype: Possible read error: a much larger clone is one base away. This likely comes from a read error, as the CDR3 has no conserved phenylalanine or tryptophan at its end. This rearrangement joins TRBV11-2 to TRBJ2-3; 9 bases match TRBD1. The J segment lost 5 bases and the V segment lost 6 bases, leaving 6 bases of the junction unmatched. Germline CDR1 is SGHAT and CDR2 is FQNNGV. This CDR3 comprises 14 residues. The CDR3 sequence: CASSKDRGGDTQYL. CDR3 DNA: TGTGCCAGCAGTAAGGACAGGGGTGGAGATACGCAGTATCTT.

The chain carries TRBV6-5 and TRBJ2-7; 7 bases match TRBD1. The CDR3 length is 13 residues. With 8 bases clipped from V and 3 bases from J, the junction kept 7 bases outside the gene matches. Germline V gives CDR1 MNHEY, CDR2 SVGAGI. DNA for the CDR3: TGTGCCAGCGCAAGGACAGGTATCTACGAGCAGTACTTC. Amino acid sequence: CASARTGIYEQYF.

With respect to this clonotype: This sequence may be a read error, since a much larger clone differs from it by one base. V is TRBV7-3 and J is TRBJ2-1; TRBD1 is a possible D gene (5 bases). The CDR3 spans 13 residues. Germline V lookup: CDR1 SGHTA, CDR2 FQGTGA. In DNA, the CDR3 is TGTGCCAGCAGCCAGGACAACTACAATGAGCAGCTCTTC. The encoded protein is CASSQDNYNEQLF.

The chain employs TRBV20-1 and TRBJ2-1, with D uncertain. V lost 5 bases to trimming and J lost 9 bases, with 11 bases between them. Per germline, CDR1 DFQATT and CDR2 SNEGSKA (reference sequence). The CDR3 totals 11 residues. The DNA of the CDR3 is TGCAGTGCTGGCCCCAGTAGTGAGCAGTTCTTC. Encoded protein: CSAGPSSEQFF.

This clonotype was seen only a few times. The CDR3: CSAEGGNTGELFF. The CDR3, as DNA: TGCAGTGCTGAGGGCGGAAACACCGGGGAGCTGTTTTTT. The rearrangement uses TRBV20-1 and TRBJ2-2, with D maybe TRBD2 (5 bases). Germline V CDR1 and CDR2: DFQATT, SNEGSKA (reference sequence). The germline V and J ends were trimmed by 5 bases and 2 bases, with 9 bases remaining between them. CDR3 length: 13 amino acids.

A remark on this clonotype: Just one base apart from a much larger clone, this may be a read error. The genes are TRBV7-2 and TRBJ2-3, with TRBD2 matching 11 bases. Germline V gives CDR1 SGHTA, CDR2 FQGNSA. Trimming took 2 bases from V and 6 from J; bases not matched to a gene: 7. The CDR3 extends over 16 amino acids. Written as DNA, the CDR3 is TGTGCCAGCAGCTTATGGTTTAGCGGGGGGGCTGATACGCAGTATTTT. Amino acids: CASSLWFSGGADTQYF.

The table lists this clonotype with a few counts. The chain uses TRBV6-6 and TRBJ2-2, with D unresolved. Germline CDR1 is MNHNY and CDR2 is SVGAGI (reference sequence). Trimming took 7 bases from V and 1 from J, leaving 4 bases between them. The CDR3 length is 12 residues. The CDR3 is CASKRNTGELFF. Written as DNA, the CDR3 is TGTGCCAGCAAGAGGAACACCGGGGAGCTGTTTTTT.

This rearrangement joins TRBV6-5 to TRBJ2-5, with D perhaps matching TRBD1 or TRBD2 (5 bases each). Trimming pared 5 bases from V and 2 bases from J, leaving 12 bases between. The CDR3 is 14 residues long. Germline V gene sequence: CDR1 MNHEY, CDR2 SVGAGI. The CDR3 loop is CASSTGGKQETQYF. As DNA, the CDR3 is TGTGCCAGCAGTACTGGGGGTAAACAAGAGACCCAGTACTTC.

In its sample, this clonotype was seen many times. V usage is TRBV28 and J usage is TRBJ2-7; D gene uncertain. This CDR3 has 16 residues. Trimming cost V 6 bases and J 3 bases, with 21 bases left between them. Germline assignment: CDR1 MDHEN and CDR2 SYDVKM. Here the CDR3 DNA reads TGTGCCAGCAGAACCCCCTCGAGGTCAGCAAGCTACGAGCAGTACTTC. It codes for CASRTPSRSASYEQYF.

This clonotype was seen only a few times. The chain carries TRBV20-1 and TRBJ2-7, with 8 bases lining up with TRBD2. This CDR3 is built from 16 residues. Per germline, CDR1 DFQATT and CDR2 SNEGSKA (reference sequence). The J segment lost 6 bases and the V segment lost 1 base, leaving 14 bases of the junction unmatched. The CDR3 coding sequence is TGCAGTGCTAGAGTGGATGAGGCGGGGGGTCGCGGCGAGCAGTACTTC. Its protein is CSARVDEAGGRGEQYF.

This clonotype was observed many times. This chain links TRBV15 with TRBJ2-5; D is unresolved. The length of the CDR3 is 12 residues. V shed 3 bases and J shed 1 base, with 3 bases lying between them. Germline lookup yields CDR1 LNHNV and CDR2 YYDKDF (reference sequence). The CDR3 DNA follows: TGTGCCACCAGCAGGGGCCAAGAGACCCAGTACTTC. Protein: CATSRGQETQYF.

This clonotype was detected many times. This CDR3 is CASSHIGQGAYGANVLTF. CDR3 sequence (DNA): TGCGCCAGCAGCCACATCGGACAGGGGGCTTATGGGGCCAACGTCCTGACTTTC. The genes are TRBV4-1 and TRBJ2-6, with 11 bases fitting TRBD1. The CDR3 is 18 residues long. Unmatched junction bases numbered 7, after V lost 3 bases and J lost 3 bases. Germline V gene sequence: CDR1 MGHRA, CDR2 YSYEKL.

There are many counts of this clonotype. The V gene is TRBV19, the J gene TRBJ2-2, with 8 bases matching TRBD1. Looked up from germline, CDR1 is LNHDA and CDR2 is SQIVND (reference sequence). Losses at the gene ends were 3 bases for V and 6 bases for J; bases not matched to a gene: 6. This CDR3 spans 15 amino acids. The CDR3 DNA is TGTGCCAGTAGTATGACAGGGGTATTATCCGGGGAGCTGTTTTTT. Translating it yields CASSMTGVLSGELFF.

At least ten counts were recorded for this clonotype. The chain carries TRBV24-1 and TRBJ2-3, with unresolved D. The CDR3 is 11 residues long. The ends were cut back, 6 bases at V and 2 bases at J, with 2 bases in the middle. Germline V gene lookup returns CDR1 KGHDR and CDR2 SFDVKD. CDR3 protein: CATSNTDTQYF. Here the CDR3 DNA reads TGTGCCACCAGTAACACAGATACGCAGTATTTT.

This clonotype was seen repeatedly, ten times or more. The rearrangement links TRBV6-5 to TRBJ1-6; TRBD1 matches 8 bases. The CDR3 contains 16 residues. Germline V CDR1 and CDR2: MNHEY, SVGAGI. The V and J ends lost 0 bases and 10 bases, in that order; junction bases with no gene match: 8. The CDR3 DNA reads TGTGCCAGCAGTTACTCGATGACCCAGGGGGCCTCACCCCTCCACTTT. Protein sequence: CASSYSMTQGASPLHF.

This clonotype was seen repeatedly, ten times or more. V is TRBV29-1 and J is TRBJ2-5; 10 bases align to TRBD1. The junction had 12 bases not matched to a gene; V was cut back by 6 bases and J by 5 bases. Germline V gene sequence: CDR1 SQVTM, CDR2 ANQGSEA. The CDR3 is 15 amino acids. The CDR3 nucleotides read TGCAGCGTAAACGGACAGGGGGTAAGGGCTGAGACCCAGTACTTC. Translated, it gives CSVNGQGVRAETQYF.

This clonotype was detected many times. The chain uses TRBV3-1 and TRBJ2-3; 7 bases map to TRBD1. Germline trimming cut 4 bases from V and 5 bases from J; bases unmatched to any gene: 3. The CDR3 has 13 residues. The germline V gene has CDR1 LGHDT and CDR2 YNNKEL (reference sequence). This CDR3 is CASSPRGIDTQYF. The CDR3 nucleotides read TGTGCCAGCAGCCCCAGGGGGATAGATACGCAGTATTTT.

This clonotype has only a few counts. The genes are TRBV20-1 and TRBJ1-5; possibly TRBD1 for D (5 bases). Germline V gene data show CDR1 as DFQATT and CDR2 as SNEGSKA (reference sequence). Trimming shortened V by 0 bases and J by 5 bases, and 11 bases separated the two germline ends. CDR3 length: 14 amino acids. The CDR3 DNA reads as TGCAGTGCTAGAGAGTTAACAGGTTATCAGCCCCAGCATTTT. Protein product: CSARELTGYQPQHF.

This clonotype was picked up many times. The gene calls are TRBV11-1 and TRBJ2-2; D is tentatively TRBD1 or TRBD2 (5 bases each). V dropped 3 bases and J dropped 5 bases, with 19 bases sitting between them. The CDR3 is made up of 17 amino acids. Germline assignment: CDR1 SGHAT and CDR2 FQDESV (reference sequence). The CDR3 protein is CASSFRPPGLGTGELFF. The CDR3 DNA is TGTGCCAGCAGCTTCCGACCTCCGGGGCTTGGAACCGGGGAGCTGTTTTTT. Drawing the rest from reference TRBV11-1 and TRBJ2-2, the complete variable domain is EAEVAQSPRYKITEKSQAVAFWCDPISGHATLYWYRQILGQGPELLVQFQDESVVDDSQLPKDRFSAERLKGVDSTLKIQPAELGDSAMYLCASSFRPPGLGTGELFFGEGSRLTVL.